The 14 T cell receptor beta chains below come from one sample, sequenced in a study of blood T cell repertoires in COVID-19. Profiling relied on immunoSEQ multiplex PCR, and the TCRdb table lists in-frame clones only, not all of them. This sample yields tens of thousands of clones, of which around nine tenths are seen a single time; around 4.7% belongs to the top ten. Sequenced material: peripheral blood. The receptors shown here come from a woman of 80 years or more with active COVID-19.

The chain carries TRBV2 and TRBJ2-2; 9 nucleotides match TRBD1. Germline V lookup: CDR1 SNHLY, CDR2 FYNNEI. V lost 6 bases and J lost 6; bases outside the gene matches: 11. This CDR3 contains 16 residues. CDR3 amino acids: CASRLRQGGTPGELFF. Written as DNA, the CDR3 is TGTGCCAGCAGGCTGAGACAGGGGGGGACCCCCGGGGAGCTGTTTTTT. Combining the CDR3 with reference TRBV2 and TRBJ2-2 gives the whole variable domain EPEVTQTPSHQVTQMGQEVILRCVPISNHLYFYWYRQILGQKVEFLVSFYNNEISEKSEIFDDQFSVERPDGSNFTLKIRSTKLEDSAMYFCASRLRQGGTPGELFFGEGSRLTVL.

This clone appeared once. The chain couples TRBV23-1 to TRBJ2-1, with 12 bases fitting TRBD2. TRBV23-1 is an ORF, and what it does is uncertain. CDR3 length equals 16 residues. Trimming removed 3 bases from V and 7 bases from J; junction bases left unmatched: 7. The CDR3 loop is CASSQSSGRACNEQFF. CDR3 nucleotides: TGCGCCAGCAGTCAGTCTAGCGGGAGGGCCTGTAATGAGCAGTTCTTC.

This sequence joins TRBV7-2 and TRBJ2-1; 7 bases are a match to TRBD2. This CDR3 is 14 amino acids long. Germline V gene lookup returns CDR1 SGHTA and CDR2 FQGNSA. V lost 1 base to trimming and J lost 9 bases; unmatched junction nucleotides: 6. CDR3: CASSLEAGYSEQFF. The CDR3 DNA sequence: TGTGCCAGCAGCTTAGAAGCGGGATATAGTGAGCAGTTCTTC. Together with reference TRBV7-2 and TRBJ2-1, the CDR3 gives the full variable domain: GAGVSQSPSNKVTEKGKDVELRCDPISGHTALYWYRQSLGQGLEFLIYFQGNSAPDKSGLPSDRFSAERTGGSVSTLTIQRTQQEDSAVYLCASSLEAGYSEQFFGPGTRLTVL.

This chain joins TRBV4-2 and TRBJ2-2; D gene uncertain. V was pared by 1 base and J by 3 bases, with 18 bases between. The germline gives CDR1 LGHNA, CDR2 YNFKEQ. The CDR3 extends over 18 amino acids. The CDR3 DNA sequence: TGTGCCAGCAGCCAAGGCCCACCCAGACTTACGTACACCGGGGAGCTGTTTTTT. Translation gives CASSQGPPRLTYTGELFF.

CDR3 amino acids: CASRVSGSSYEQYF. The CDR3 bases are TGCGCCAGCCGCGTTAGCGGAAGCTCCTACGAGCAGTACTTC. The rearrangement uses TRBV10-1 and TRBJ2-7; maybe TRBD2 (6 bases). Per the germline V gene, CDR1 is WNHNN and CDR2 is SYGVQD (reference sequence). The ends were cut back, 8 bases at V and 0 bases at J, with 14 bases in the middle. The CDR3 consists of 14 residues.

The chain recombines TRBV5-4 with TRBJ2-2, with a weak D call TRBD1 (6 bases). This CDR3 spans 14 amino acids. V was pared by 4 bases and J by 3 bases, with 10 bases between. The germline gives CDR1 SGHNT, CDR2 YYREEE (reference sequence). In DNA, the CDR3 is TGTGCCAGCAGCATCCGGACAGACACCGGGGAGCTGTTTTTT. Its protein product is CASSIRTDTGELFF.

As concerns this clone: One end of the junction varies from germline; a read error may be responsible. This chain uses TRBV28 with TRBJ1-6; D may be TRBD1 (5 bases). The CDR3 sequence is 13 residues long. The germline V gene has CDR1 MDHEN and CDR2 SYDVKM. The CDR3, as DNA: TGTGCCAGCAGGAGGCAGGGTAATCCACCCCTCCACTTT. This gives the protein CASRRQGNPPLHF.

This clone was observed a single time. This sequence joins TRBV7-2 and TRBJ2-1; 12 bases are a match to TRBD2. The CDR3 runs to 17 residues. Germline V lookup: CDR1 SGHTA, CDR2 FQGNSA. Losses at the gene ends were 5 bases for V and 13 bases for J; bases not matched to a gene: 18. CDR3 residues: CASSQAAGPLAGGQQFF. CDR3 DNA: TGTGCCAGCAGCCAAGCGGCGGGGCCTCTAGCGGGAGGGCAACAGTTCTTC.

This chain connects TRBV5-1 to TRBJ2-1, with a weak D call TRBD2 (5 bases). The V gene lost 1 base and the J gene lost 5 bases, with 22 bases spanning the gap. Germline loops: CDR1 SGHRS, CDR2 YFSETQ. The CDR3 runs 18 residues. CDR3 DNA sequence: TGCGCCAGCAGCTTGTCCATCCTGGCGGTCGACGGGAACAATGAGCAGTTCTTC. Residues: CASSLSILAVDGNNEQFF.

The rearrangement uses TRBV6-5 and TRBJ2-7, with 7 bases aligning to TRBD1. The V and J ends lost 5 bases and 2 bases, in that order; junction bases with no gene match: 6. The CDR3 contains 14 residues. In germline, CDR1 is MNHEY, CDR2 SVGAGI. This CDR3 reads CASSRDSLAYEQYF. The DNA of the CDR3 is TGTGCCAGCAGTAGGGACAGTTTAGCCTACGAGCAGTACTTC.

The V call is TRBV18, the J call TRBJ1-3, with 7 bases identical to TRBD1. The V segment lost 7 bases and the J segment 4 bases; nucleotides outside the gene matches: 7. This CDR3 comprises 14 residues. CDR1 and CDR2 (germline): KGHSH, LQKENI. Written as DNA, the CDR3 is TGTGCCAGCTTACAGGGGTCTTCCGGAAACACCATATATTTT. It codes for CASLQGSSGNTIYF.

V usage is TRBV27 and J usage is TRBJ1-1; 10 bases match TRBD1. Losses at the gene ends were 4 bases for V and 7 bases for J; bases not matched to a gene: 6. The germline V gene encodes CDR1 MNHEY and CDR2 SMNVEV (reference sequence). This CDR3 has 14 amino acids. For the CDR3, the DNA is TGTGCCAGCAGTTCCGACAGGGGGCTAGTTGAAGCTTTCTTT. Translation: CASSSDRGLVEAFF.

The chain uses TRBV5-1 and TRBJ2-3, with 12 positions matching TRBD2. This CDR3 comprises 15 residues. From germline, CDR1 is SGHRS and CDR2 YFSETQ. With V trimmed by 0 bases and J by 4 bases, 0 bases remained unmatched. CDR3 sequence reads: CASSLGLAGADTQYF. The CDR3 nucleotides read TGCGCCAGCAGCTTGGGACTAGCGGGAGCAGATACGCAGTATTTT.

The chain has TRBV7-9 and TRBJ1-1; perhaps TRBD1 as D (6 bases). Trimming took 4 bases from V and 2 from J, leaving 8 bases between them. There are 13 residues in the CDR3. Per the germline V gene, CDR1 is SEHNR and CDR2 is FQNEAQ (reference sequence). CDR3 bases: TGTGCCAGCAGCTCACAGGGAAACACTGAAGCTTTCTTT. Its translation: CASSSQGNTEAFF.